This T cell receptor beta chain was sequenced during a study of CD8 T cells in ankylosing spondylitis. This CDR3 is built from 14 residues. J lost 7 bases, V lost 4 bases, and 10 bases had no gene match. Looked up from germline, CDR1 is SGHRS and CDR2 is YFSETQ. Using quantitative 5'-RACE with molecular barcodes, the authors made TCR beta libraries. TCRdb reprocessed the 5' RACE reads with MiXCR, giving one entry per CDR3 protein. The table includes tens of thousands of distinct CDR3 sequences, more than 9.5% detected once. Study-level points and caveats: What seemed typical of ankylosing spondylitis blood was a TCR beta motif built from several highly homologous variants.

This clonotype was detected ten times or more. Its antigen is currently unknown. This sequence joins TRBV5-1 and TRBJ1-2, with TRBD1 matching 7 bases. Sequencing was performed on blood, either unsorted or a sorted T cell fraction (not recorded which). This receptor was obtained from a male donor with ankylosing spondylitis or in good health (not recorded which). This chain's CDR3 is CASSERQGPGGYTF. DNA for the CDR3: TGCGCCAGCAGCGAAAGACAGGGACCTGGTGGCTACACCTTC.